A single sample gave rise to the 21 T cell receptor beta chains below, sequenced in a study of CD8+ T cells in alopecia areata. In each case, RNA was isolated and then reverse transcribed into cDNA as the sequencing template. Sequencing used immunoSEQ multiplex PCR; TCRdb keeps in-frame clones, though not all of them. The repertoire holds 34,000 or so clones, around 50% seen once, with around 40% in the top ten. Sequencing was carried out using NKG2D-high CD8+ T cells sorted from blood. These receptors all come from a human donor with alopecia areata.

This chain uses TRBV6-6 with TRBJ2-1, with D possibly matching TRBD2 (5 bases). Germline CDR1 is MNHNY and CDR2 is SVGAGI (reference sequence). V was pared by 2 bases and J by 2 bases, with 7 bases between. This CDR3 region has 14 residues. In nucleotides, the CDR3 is TGTGCCAGCAGTTACGGGAGTACCTACAATGAGCAGTTCTTC. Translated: CASSYGSTYNEQFF.

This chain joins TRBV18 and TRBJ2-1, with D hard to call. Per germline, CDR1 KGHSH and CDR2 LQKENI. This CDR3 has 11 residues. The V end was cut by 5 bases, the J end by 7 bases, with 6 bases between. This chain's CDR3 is CASSVWNEQFF. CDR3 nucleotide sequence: TGTGCCAGCTCAGTATGGAATGAGCAGTTCTTC.

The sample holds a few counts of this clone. CDR3 in amino acids: CATSRERSHNGEQFF. Here the CDR3 DNA reads TGTGCCACCAGCAGGGAGCGGTCCCACAATGGTGAGCAGTTCTTC. This chain links TRBV15 with TRBJ2-1, with D perhaps matching TRBD2 (5 bases). This CDR3 region has 15 residues. Per germline, CDR1 LNHNV and CDR2 YYDKDF (reference sequence). The V gene lost 3 bases and the J gene lost 9 bases, with 18 bases spanning the gap.

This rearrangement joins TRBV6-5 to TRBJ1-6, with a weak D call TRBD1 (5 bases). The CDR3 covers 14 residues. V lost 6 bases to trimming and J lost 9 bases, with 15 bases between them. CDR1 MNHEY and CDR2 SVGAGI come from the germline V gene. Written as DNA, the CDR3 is TGTGCCAGCAGATTCCAGGGTAGCGGTTCACCCCTCCACTTT. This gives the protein CASRFQGSGSPLHF.

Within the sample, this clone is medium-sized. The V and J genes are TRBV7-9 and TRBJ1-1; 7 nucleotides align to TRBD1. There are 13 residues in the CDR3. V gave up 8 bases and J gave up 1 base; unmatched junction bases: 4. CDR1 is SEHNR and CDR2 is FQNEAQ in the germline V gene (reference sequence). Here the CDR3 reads CASGRTGNTEAFF. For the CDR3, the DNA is TGTGCCAGCGGCCGGACAGGGAACACTGAAGCTTTCTTT.

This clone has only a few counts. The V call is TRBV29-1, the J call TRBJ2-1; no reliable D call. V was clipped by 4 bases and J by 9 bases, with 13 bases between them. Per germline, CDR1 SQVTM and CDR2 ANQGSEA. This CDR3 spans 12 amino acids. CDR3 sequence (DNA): TGCAGCGTTGCCACCCCGACCGGTGAGCAGTTCTTC. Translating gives CSVATPTGEQFF.

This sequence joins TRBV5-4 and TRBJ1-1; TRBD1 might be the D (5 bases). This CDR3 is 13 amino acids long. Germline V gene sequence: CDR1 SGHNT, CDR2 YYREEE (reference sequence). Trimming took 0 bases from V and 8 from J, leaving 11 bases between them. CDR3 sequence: CASSLGQRGEAFF. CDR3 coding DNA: TGTGCCAGCAGCTTGGGACAGCGTGGAGAAGCTTTCTTT.

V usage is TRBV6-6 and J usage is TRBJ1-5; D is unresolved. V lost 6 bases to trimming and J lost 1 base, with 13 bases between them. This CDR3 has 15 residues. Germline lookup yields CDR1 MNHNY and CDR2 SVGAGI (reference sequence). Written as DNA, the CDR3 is TGTGCCAGCAGCACCAGGTCCGGGAGCAATCAGCCCCAGCATTTT. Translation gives CASSTRSGSNQPQHF.

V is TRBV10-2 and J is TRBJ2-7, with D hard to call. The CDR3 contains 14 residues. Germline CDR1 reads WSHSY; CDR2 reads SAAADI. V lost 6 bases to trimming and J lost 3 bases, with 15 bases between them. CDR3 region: CASSVLDSGYEQYF. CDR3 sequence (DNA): TGCGCCAGCAGCGTCCTGGATTCGGGCTACGAGCAGTACTTC.

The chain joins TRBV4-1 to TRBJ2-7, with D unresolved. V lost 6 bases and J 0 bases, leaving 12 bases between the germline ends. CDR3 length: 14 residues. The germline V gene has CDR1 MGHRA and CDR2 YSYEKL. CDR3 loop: CASREIGNSYEQYF. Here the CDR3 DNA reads TGCGCCAGCAGGGAAATCGGCAACTCCTACGAGCAGTACTTC.

The CDR3 DNA is TGTGCCAGCAAAGACGTCGGGACCTACAATGAGCAGTTCTTC. Translated: CASKDVGTYNEQFF. The chain has TRBV28 and TRBJ2-1, with a possible D match to TRBD2 (5 bases). The CDR3 sequence is 14 residues long. Looked up from germline, CDR1 is MDHEN and CDR2 is SYDVKM. V shed 7 bases and J shed 2 bases, with 12 bases lying between them.

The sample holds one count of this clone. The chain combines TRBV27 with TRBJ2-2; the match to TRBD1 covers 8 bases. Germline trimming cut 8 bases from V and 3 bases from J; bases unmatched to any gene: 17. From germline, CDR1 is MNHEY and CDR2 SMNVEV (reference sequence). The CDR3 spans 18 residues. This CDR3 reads CASQLRSKGQDDTGELFF. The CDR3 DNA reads TGTGCCAGCCAGCTTAGATCGAAGGGACAGGATGACACCGGGGAGCTGTTTTTT.

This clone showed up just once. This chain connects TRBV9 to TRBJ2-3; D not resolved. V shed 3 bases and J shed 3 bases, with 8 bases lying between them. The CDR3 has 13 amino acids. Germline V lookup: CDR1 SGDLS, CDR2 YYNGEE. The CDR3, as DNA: TGTGCCAGCAGCGAGGCTTTTACAGATACGCAGTATTTT. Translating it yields CASSEAFTDTQYF. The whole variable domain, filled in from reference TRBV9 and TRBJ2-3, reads DSGVTQTPKHLITATGQRVTLRCSPRSGDLSVYWYQQSLDQGLQFLIQYYNGEERAKGNILERFSAQQFPDLHSELNLSSLELGDSALYFCASSEAFTDTQYFGPGTRLTVL.

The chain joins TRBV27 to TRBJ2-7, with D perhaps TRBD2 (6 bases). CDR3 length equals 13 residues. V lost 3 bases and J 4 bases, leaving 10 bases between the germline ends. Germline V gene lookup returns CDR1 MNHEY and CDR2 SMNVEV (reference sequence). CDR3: CASSFTAGYEQYF. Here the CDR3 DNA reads TGTGCCAGCAGTTTTACTGCGGGGTACGAGCAGTACTTC.

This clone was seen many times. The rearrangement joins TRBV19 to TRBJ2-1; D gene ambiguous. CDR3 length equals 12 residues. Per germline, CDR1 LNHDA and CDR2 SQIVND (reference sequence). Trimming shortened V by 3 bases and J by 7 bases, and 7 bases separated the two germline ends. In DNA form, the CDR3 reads TGTGCCAGTAGTATTGGGCATAATGAGCAGTTCTTC. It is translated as CASSIGHNEQFF.

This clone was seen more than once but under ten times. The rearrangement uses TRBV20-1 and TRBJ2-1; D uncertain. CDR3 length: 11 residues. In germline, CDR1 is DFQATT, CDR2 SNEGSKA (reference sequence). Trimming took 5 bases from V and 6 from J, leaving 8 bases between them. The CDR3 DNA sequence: TGCAGTGCTCTTTTTATCAATGAGCAGTTCTTC. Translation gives CSALFINEQFF.

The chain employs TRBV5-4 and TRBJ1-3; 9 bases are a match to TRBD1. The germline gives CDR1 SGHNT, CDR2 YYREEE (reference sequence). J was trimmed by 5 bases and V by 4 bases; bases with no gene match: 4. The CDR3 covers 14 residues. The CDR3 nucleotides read TGTGCCAGCAGCCCAGGACAGGGGCGAAACACCATATATTTT. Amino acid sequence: CASSPGQGRNTIYF.

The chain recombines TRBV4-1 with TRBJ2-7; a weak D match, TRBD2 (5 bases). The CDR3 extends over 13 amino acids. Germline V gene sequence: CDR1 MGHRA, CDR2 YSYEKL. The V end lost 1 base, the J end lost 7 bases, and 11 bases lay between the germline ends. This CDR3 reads CASSQGAAGEQYF. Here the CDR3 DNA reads TGCGCCAGCAGCCAAGGGGCGGCGGGTGAGCAGTACTTC.

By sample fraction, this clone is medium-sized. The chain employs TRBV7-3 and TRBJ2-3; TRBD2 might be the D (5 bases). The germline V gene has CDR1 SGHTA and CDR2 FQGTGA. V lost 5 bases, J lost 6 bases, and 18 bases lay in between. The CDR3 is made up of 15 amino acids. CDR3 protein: CASSQFGGRPDTQYF. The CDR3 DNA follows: TGTGCCAGCAGCCAATTCGGCGGGCGCCCGGATACGCAGTATTTT.

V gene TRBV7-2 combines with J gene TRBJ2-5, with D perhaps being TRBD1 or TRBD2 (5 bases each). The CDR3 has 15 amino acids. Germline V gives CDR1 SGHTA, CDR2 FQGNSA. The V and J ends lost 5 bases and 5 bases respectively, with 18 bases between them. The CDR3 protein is CASSPPARGMETQYF. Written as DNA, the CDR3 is TGTGCCAGCAGCCCCCCAGCGAGGGGCATGGAGACCCAGTACTTC. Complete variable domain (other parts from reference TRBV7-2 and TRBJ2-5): GAGVSQSPSNKVTEKGKDVELRCDPISGHTALYWYRQSLGQGLEFLIYFQGNSAPDKSGLPSDRFSAERTGGSVSTLTIQRTQQEDSAVYLCASSPPARGMETQYFGPGTRLLVL.

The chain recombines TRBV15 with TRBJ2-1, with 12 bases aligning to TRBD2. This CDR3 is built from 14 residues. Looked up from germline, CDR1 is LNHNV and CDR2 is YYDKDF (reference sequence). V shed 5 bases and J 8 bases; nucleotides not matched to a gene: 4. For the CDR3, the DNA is TGTGCCACCAGCCGACTAGCGGGAGTGGATGAGCAGTTCTTC. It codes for CATSRLAGVDEQFF.